The 9 T cell receptor beta chains given below trace back to one sample, sequenced in a study of blood T cells in healthy people across ages. For the second PCR, which ran for about 7 to 11 cycles, a sample-barcoded 5' primer and a J-beta primer mix were used. TCRdb independently ran MiXCR on the 5' RACE reads; one entry per CDR3 protein. The sample yields about a million distinct CDR3 sequences, 35% to 40% seen once. Sequenced sample: blood. All receptors come from a man aged 18-30 years in good health.

Regarding this clonotype: One end of the junction fails to match germline, which may point to a read error. This chain links TRBV23-1 with TRBJ2-3; TRBD1 matches 9 bases. TRBV23-1 is an open reading frame whose function is uncertain. This CDR3 spans 16 amino acids. This CDR3 is CANSHSGTGRTDTQYF. The CDR3 DNA reads as TGCGCCAACAGTCACTCCGGGACAGGGCGCACAGATACGCAGTATTTT.

This clonotype has a handful of counts. The chain recombines TRBV4-3 with TRBJ1-2; 8 bases align to TRBD1. The germline V gene encodes CDR1 LGHNA and CDR2 YSLEER. V lost 3 bases and J lost 1; bases outside the gene matches: 4. The CDR3 loop spans 15 amino acids. The CDR3 DNA follows: TGCGCCAGCAGCCAGGACAGGGCCCTTAACTATGGCTACACCTTC. Translation: CASSQDRALNYGYTF.

The rearrangement links TRBV9 to TRBJ1-6, with D maybe TRBD1 (5 bases). The CDR3 spans 15 residues. Germline V gene lookup returns CDR1 SGDLS and CDR2 YYNGEE. V was pared by 4 bases and J by 10 bases, with 18 bases between. The CDR3 DNA is TGTGCCAGCAGCATCACCCAAGGGACGGGGTCACCCCTCCACTTT. Residues: CASSITQGTGSPLHF.

V is TRBV6-2 or TRBV6-3 and J is TRBJ2-7; 9 bases align to TRBD2. Trimming at V came to 2 bases and at J to 5 bases, leaving 1 base not matched to a gene. CDR1 and CDR2 from the germline V gene are MNHEY and SVGEGT. CDR3 length: 13 amino acids. In DNA, the CDR3 is TGTGCCAGCAGTTACGGGACTAGCAACGAGCAGTACTTC. This encodes CASSYGTSNEQYF.

The chain is built from TRBV21-1 and TRBJ2-3. TRBV21-1 is a pseudogene segment. CDR3 length: 17 amino acids. The CDR3 coding sequence is TGTGCCAGCAGCAAAGCCCCTGGACTAGCGGACACAGATACGCAGTATTTT. Its translation: CASSKAPGLADTDTQYF.

This clonotype has just a few counts. One junction end does not reproduce the germline sequence, and a read error may be involved. The CDR3 bases are TGTGCCAGCAGGGAAGGGGAGAATGAAAAACTGTTTTTT. Encoded protein: CASREGENEKLFF. The chain links TRBV2 to TRBJ1-4; weak D call: TRBD1 (5 bases). Germline CDR1 reads SNHLY; CDR2 reads FYNNEI. CDR3 length: 13 amino acids. The whole variable domain, filled in from reference TRBV2 and TRBJ1-4, reads EPEVTQTPSHQVTQMGQEVILRCVPISNHLYFYWYRQILGQKVEFLVSFYNNEISEKSEIFDDQFSVERPDGSNFTLKIRSTKLEDSAMYFCASREGENEKLFFGSGTQLSVL.

V is TRBV12-3 or TRBV12-4 and J is TRBJ2-1; 12 bases align to TRBD2. The end of the DNA is better explained by TRBJ2-7, so the J call may be wrong. The CDR3 is 16 residues long. The CDR3 DNA is TGTGCCAGCAGGTCTAGCGGGGGGGCTTCCTACAATGAGCAGTACTTC. The encoded protein is CASRSSGGASYNEQYF.

This chain connects TRBV2 to TRBJ1-4; D is undetermined. Between the trimmed V and J ends, which lost 4 bases and 8 bases, there was a span of 17 bases. Germline V gene data show CDR1 as SNHLY and CDR2 as FYNNEI. The CDR3 is 15 residues long. The DNA for the CDR3 is TGTGCCAGCAGTGCGGTCGCGGGTTATGGAGAAAAACTGTTTTTT. Translating it yields CASSAVAGYGEKLFF.

In its sample, this clonotype was seen a few times. The chain links TRBV27 to TRBJ1-5; no definite D call. The CDR3 is 13 residues long. Trimming pared 2 bases from V and 7 bases from J, leaving 9 bases between. Per germline, CDR1 MNHEY and CDR2 SMNVEV (reference sequence). CDR3 sequence: CASSLGREQPQHF. CDR3 nucleotide sequence: TGTGCCAGCAGTTTAGGTAGGGAACAGCCCCAGCATTTT.